This T cell receptor beta chain appears in the sequencing data of a study of blood T cell repertoires in COVID-19. Study-wide background: There were acute and convalescent COVID-19 samples, and they came from the United States, Italy and Spain. From T cells, B-cell-depleted T cells, or PBMCs came the material, which was cDNA or gDNA.

This CDR3 is built from 15 residues. The V gene's germline CDR1 is MDHEN and CDR2 SYDVKM. Losses at the gene ends were 6 bases for V and 3 bases for J; bases not matched to a gene: 9. In the original workflow: Counts of nucleated cells, estimated from reference gene primer amplification, were obtained. Repertoires were generated with immunoSEQ multiplex PCR, while TCRdb's copy carries only in-frame clones and drops some. V, J and clone size were drawn from that table, and D and trimming were deduced from the DNA. There are roughly 160,000 clones in the sample; roughly 84% occur only once, and 2.5% to 3% lies in the top ten. This clone was seen a single time.

The chain joins TRBV28 to TRBJ2-7; TRBD1 aligns across 9 bases. Input material: peripheral blood. The source is a woman aged 55-75 years with acute or convalescent COVID-19. CDR3 nucleotide sequence: TGTGCCAGCAGACTAACCGGGACAGGGAACTACGAGCAGTACTTC. Amino acids: CASRLTGTGNYEQYF.